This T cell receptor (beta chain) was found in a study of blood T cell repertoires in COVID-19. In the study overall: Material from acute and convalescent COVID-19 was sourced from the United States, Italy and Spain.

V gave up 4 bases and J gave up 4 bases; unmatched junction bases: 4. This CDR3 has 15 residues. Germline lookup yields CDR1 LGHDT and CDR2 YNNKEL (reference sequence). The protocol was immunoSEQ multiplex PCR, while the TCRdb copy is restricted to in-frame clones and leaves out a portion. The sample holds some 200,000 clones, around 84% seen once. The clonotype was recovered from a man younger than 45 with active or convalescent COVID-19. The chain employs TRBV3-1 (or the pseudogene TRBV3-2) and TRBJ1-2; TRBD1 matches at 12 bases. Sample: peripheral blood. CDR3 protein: CASSPGTGGAYGYTF. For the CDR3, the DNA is TGTGCCAGCAGCCCTGGGACAGGGGGCGCCTATGGCTACACCTTC.